The sequence of this TCR beta chain was determined in a study of T cell changes during pregnancy in multiple sclerosis. The CDR3 length is 13 residues. CDR1 and CDR2 (germline): SNHLY, FYNNEI. V was shortened by 7 bases and J by 0 bases, with 10 bases between the two germline ends. TCRdb's copy holds only in-frame clones and misses some; the assay was immunoSEQ multiplex PCR. The sample includes about 62,000 clones, around 92% of them seen just once. The source material was peripheral blood, sampled in the second trimester of pregnancy. This receptor was obtained from a female donor in good health, enrolled as a control in a pregnancy study. The chain carries TRBV2 and TRBJ2-7; weak D call: TRBD1 (6 bases). CDR3 nucleotide sequence: TGTGCCAGCACCGGACAGAGCTCCTACGAGCAGTACTTC. Protein: CASTGQSSYEQYF.